These 2 T cell receptor beta chains share one sample of origin, sequenced in a study of blood T cell repertoires in COVID-19. Data came from immunoSEQ multiplex PCR; TCRdb stores just in-frame clones and leaves some out. The data show about 150,000 clones, roughly 90% seen once. The material sequenced was peripheral blood. These receptor sequences come from a man aged 60 to 69 with acute or convalescent COVID-19.

The rearrangement joins TRBV30 to TRBJ1-2; the match to TRBD1 covers 7 bases. V lost 4 bases and J lost 8; bases outside the gene matches: 10. Looked up from germline, CDR1 is GTSNPN and CDR2 is SVGIG (reference sequence). This CDR3 contains 13 residues. CDR3 residues: CAWTVLNRGGYTF. In DNA form, the CDR3 reads TGTGCCTGGACCGTATTAAACAGGGGCGGCTACACCTTC.

The chain's CDR3 is CAIGLAGYEQFF. CDR3 sequence (DNA): TGTGCCATTGGCCTAGCGGGGTATGAGCAGTTCTTC. This chain connects TRBV30 to TRBJ2-1; 9 bases match TRBD2. The germline V gene encodes CDR1 GTSNPN and CDR2 SVGIG (reference sequence). The CDR3 covers 12 residues. V lost 8 bases, J lost 8 bases, and 7 bases stayed unmatched. Complete variable domain (other parts from reference TRBV30 and TRBJ2-1): SQTIHQWPATLVQPVGSPLSLECTVEGTSNPNLYWYRQAAGRGLQLLFYSVGIGQISSEVPQNLSASRPQDRQFILSSKKLLLSDSGFYLCAIGLAGYEQFFGPGTRLTVL.